This T cell receptor beta chain is drawn from a study of blood T cell repertoires in COVID-19 (TCRdb year 2020). Notes on the research overall: The collaborator samples originated in the United States, Italy and Spain and spanned the acute and convalescent phases of COVID-19. The prospective study material was composed of cDNA or gDNA derived from T cells, B-cell-depleted T cells, or PBMCs. The dataset comprised deeply sampled blood TCRbeta repertoires from subjects exposed to, actively infected with, or recovered from COVID-19. The repertoires were made available in a free public database intended to serve as a resource for research on the immune response to SARS-CoV-2. The samples were drawn from the first 160 participants of the ongoing ImmuneRACE study and from some 1,300 subjects provided by 6 global collaborators. The sample metadata nearly always contained a de-identified subject ID, COVID-19 status, age in years and sex. Where available, HLA class I and class II types were taken from metadata supplied by the sample provider and were not determined by assay-based typing.

The junction shows trimming of 5 bases on V and 7 bases on J, and the gene matches do not reach 2 bases of it. Including the terminal cysteine and phenylalanine, the CDR3 comprises 12 residues. Kept here is only the CDR3 DNA, which spans 36 bases and is read in frame from base 1. TCRbeta CDR3 regions were amplified from genomic DNA by means of the immunoSEQ Assay, a bias-controlled multiplex PCR. The authors' pipeline ran thus. The number of nucleated cells in each sample was estimated by amplification of reference gene primers within the assay. To quantify the absolute abundance of each unique TCRbeta CDR3 rearrangement, sequence reads were collapsed and filtered. For each sample, productive Simpson clonality was calculated as the square root of Simpson's diversity index across productive rearrangements. Entries here come from immuneACCESS through TCRdb and include only in-frame sequences with V and J called. Some clones fail to appear in such tables; in the studies checked, an unresolved V gene covers under half of the shortfall, and the cause of the remainder is unknown. V, J and clone size were drawn from that table, and D and trimming were deduced from the DNA. The sample profile shows over 600,000 clones; 70% to 90% of them were found once. In total, the top ten clones hold about 0.24% of the sample.

Each collaborating institution followed its own protocols to collect whole blood in K2EDTA tubes. Collaborator samples were shipped for TCRbeta analysis as frozen whole blood, isolated PBMCs, or DNA extracted from either sample type. Comments on this clone: This receptor's antigen is unknown. No clone much larger than this one lies a single base away; base qualities are absent.

Overall results and qualifications from the work: The amount of clinical and demographic metadata varied by source and participant and was provided uncurated.

The sequenced sample consisted of peripheral blood. The TCR originated in a woman aged 18-29 years with acute or convalescent COVID-19. The chain joins TRBV12-3 or TRBV12-4 to TRBJ1-5; 7 bases in between match TRBD1. The CDR3 reads as follows: CASSTGVQPQHF. In nucleotides, the sequence is TGTGCCAGCAGTACAGGGGTGCAGCCCCAGCATTTT.